These T cell receptor beta chains were read from a single sample in a study of T cell repertoires in cytomegalovirus infection. From the reads, TCRdb called clonotypes with MiXCR, one entry per CDR3 protein. The sample lists roughly 250,000 distinct CDR3 sequences; approximately 13% were seen once. The source material was PBMCs. The receptors come from a human donor in good health (CMV status not recorded). Some clones in this sample may be carry-over from other donors' samples. The conserved cysteine and the conserved F or W are not part of the CDR3 here. Not all rows give a size; the values are once, few, many and, for expanded clones, a class.

CDR3 length | V gene | clone size | CDR3 protein
14 | TRBV11-2 | - | ASSLDRETGRYEQY
14 | TRBV28 | many | ASSPTGQGPYNEQF
11 | TRBV7-2 | many | ASSFQGGDEQY
14 | TRBV28 | many | ASVEGVGAVNEKLF
12 | TRBV5-1 | few | ASSLVIDSNEQY
14 | TRBV7-2 | - | ASSLSLGGFTDTQY
13 | TRBV29-1 | few | SVGGQGRGTDTQY
11 | TRBV25-1 | many | ASSEVSRGGQY
13 | TRBV7-3 | - | ASSLKLSGTDEQF
13 | TRBV28 | - | ASTVRRGGGNEQF
14 | TRBV7-2 | many | ASSLVVSGSGREQY
15 | TRBV19 | many | ASSTLRTGITTYEQY
13 | TRBV7-9 | many | ASSQRGSLNEKLF
13 | TRBV19 | many | ASSIDLLRSYEQY
11 | TRBV7-8 | many | ASSLDRDREQY
13 | TRBV7-2 | many | ATQLRSGDNNEQY
11 | TRBV19 | - | ASRPEGANTQY
14 | TRBV7-2 | many | ASSLIPSPGTDTQY
16 | TRBV28 | - | ASSPPPPGLAGTDTQY
11 | TRBV7-2 | many | ASSFSPGTEAF
13 | TRBV20-1 | - | SAQYPGTLQETQY
13 | TRBV12-3/TRBV12-4 | few | ASTRVNRDYNEQF
12 | TRBV28 | many | ASSLPPTRDGYT
17 | TRBV19 | many | ASSIDLRGTGGGNEKLF
13 | TRBV11-2 | - | ASSLTGGQVNEQL
13 | TRBV5-1 | few | ASSQTGSKVLGQY
11 | TRBV20-1 | few | SARDMDDGSQY
10 | TRBV20-1 | - | SAGNRVDGYT
13 | TRBV28 | few | ASSLFGGGNQPQH
12 | TRBV20-1 | few | SARVNRGNQPQH
13 | TRBV4-2 | once | ASSQDPQAWDTQY
16 | TRBV6-2/TRBV6-3 | many | ASSAPPGQISSNQPQH
11 | TRBV28 | few | ASSSGPLYEQY
13 | TRBV18 | - | ASSETVSGANVLT
16 | TRBV7-9 | few | ASSPDRSNLLGANVLT
12 | TRBV6-5 | few | ASRRTGSDYEQY
13 | TRBV6-2/TRBV6-3 | few | ASSEPSFRATEAF
13 | TRBV7-2 | many | ASSPIGRGRETQY
12 | TRBV29-1 | many | SATAGGRTDTQY
12 | TRBV11-2 | many | ASSLAAGNSGYT
10 | TRBV19 | - | ASSIVNTEAF
12 | TRBV10-3 | few | AISDQTEWSGYT
12 | TRBV12-3/TRBV12-4 | - | ASSLAQGGQTQY
10 | TRBV5-1 | few | ASRGTNEKLF
12 | TRBV11-2 | - | ASSSTGMGETQY
13 | TRBV5-4 | - | ASSPPPGQNYEQY
14 | TRBV20-1 | few | SASGQGASYSYEQY
11 | TRBV29-1 | few | SVVGIRGTEAF
15 | TRBV7-2 | many | ASSLVGTSAGANVLT
14 | TRBV6-2/TRBV6-3 | - | ASSYFGGVNTGELF